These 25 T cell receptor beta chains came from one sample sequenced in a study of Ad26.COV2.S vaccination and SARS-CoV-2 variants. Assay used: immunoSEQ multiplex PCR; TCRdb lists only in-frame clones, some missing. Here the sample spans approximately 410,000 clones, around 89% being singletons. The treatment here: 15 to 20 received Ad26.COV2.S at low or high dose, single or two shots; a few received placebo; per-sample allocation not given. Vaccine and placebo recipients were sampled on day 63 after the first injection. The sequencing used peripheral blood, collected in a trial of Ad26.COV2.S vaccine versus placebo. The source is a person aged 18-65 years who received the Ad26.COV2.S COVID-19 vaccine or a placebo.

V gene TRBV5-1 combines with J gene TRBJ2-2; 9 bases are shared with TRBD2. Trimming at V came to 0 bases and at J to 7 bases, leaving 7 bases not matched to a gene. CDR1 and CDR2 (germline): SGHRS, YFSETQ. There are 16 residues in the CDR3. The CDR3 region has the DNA TGCGCCAGCAGCTTGGCGCGGGGGGGCCGGGACGGGGAGCTGTTTTTT. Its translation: CASSLARGGRDGELFF.

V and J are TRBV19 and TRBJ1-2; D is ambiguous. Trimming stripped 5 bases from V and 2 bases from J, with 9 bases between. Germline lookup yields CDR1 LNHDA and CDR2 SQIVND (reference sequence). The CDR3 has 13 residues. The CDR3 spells CASSVAANYGYTF. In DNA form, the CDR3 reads TGTGCCAGTAGTGTTGCCGCAAACTATGGCTACACCTTC.

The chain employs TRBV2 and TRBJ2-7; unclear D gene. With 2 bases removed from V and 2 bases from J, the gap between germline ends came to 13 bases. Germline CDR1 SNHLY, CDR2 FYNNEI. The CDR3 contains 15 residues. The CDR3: CASSELSRRAYEQYF. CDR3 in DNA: TGTGCCAGCAGTGAATTGTCCAGGCGCGCCTACGAGCAGTACTTC. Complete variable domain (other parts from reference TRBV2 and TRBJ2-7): EPEVTQTPSHQVTQMGQEVILRCVPISNHLYFYWYRQILGQKVEFLVSFYNNEISEKSEIFDDQFSVERPDGSNFTLKIRSTKLEDSAMYFCASSELSRRAYEQYFGPGTRLTVT.

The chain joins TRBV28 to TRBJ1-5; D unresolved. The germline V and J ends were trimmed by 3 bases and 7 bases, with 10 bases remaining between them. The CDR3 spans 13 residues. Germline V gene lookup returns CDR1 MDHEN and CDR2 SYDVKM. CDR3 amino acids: CASSLFGYQPQHF. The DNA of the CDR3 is TGTGCCAGCAGTTTGTTTGGATACCAGCCCCAGCATTTT.

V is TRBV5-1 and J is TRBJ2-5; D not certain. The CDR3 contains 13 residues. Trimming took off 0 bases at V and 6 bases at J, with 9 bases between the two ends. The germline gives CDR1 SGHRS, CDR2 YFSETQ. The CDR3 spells CASSLGSEKTQYF. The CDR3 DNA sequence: TGCGCCAGCAGCTTGGGCAGTGAGAAGACCCAGTACTTC.

The CDR3 bases are TGTGCCACCAGTGTAGGGTTTCGCAATGAGCAGTTCTTC. It specifies CATSVGFRNEQFF. The V gene is TRBV24-1, the J gene TRBJ2-1; no clear D gene. The CDR3 has 13 amino acids. The V end was cut by 5 bases, the J end by 6 bases, with 10 bases between. The V gene's germline CDR1 is KGHDR and CDR2 SFDVKD.

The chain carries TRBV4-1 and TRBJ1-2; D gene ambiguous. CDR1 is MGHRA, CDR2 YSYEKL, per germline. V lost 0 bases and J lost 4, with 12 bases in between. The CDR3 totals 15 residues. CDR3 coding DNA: TGCGCCAGCAGCCAAGATCGTAGGCTGTCCTATGGCTACACCTTC. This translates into CASSQDRRLSYGYTF.

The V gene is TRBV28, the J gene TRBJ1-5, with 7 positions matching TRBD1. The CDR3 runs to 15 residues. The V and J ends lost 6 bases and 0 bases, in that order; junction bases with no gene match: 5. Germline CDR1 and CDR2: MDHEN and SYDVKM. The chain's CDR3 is CASRGTGVSNQPQHF. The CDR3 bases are TGTGCCAGCAGGGGCACAGGGGTTAGCAATCAGCCCCAGCATTTT.

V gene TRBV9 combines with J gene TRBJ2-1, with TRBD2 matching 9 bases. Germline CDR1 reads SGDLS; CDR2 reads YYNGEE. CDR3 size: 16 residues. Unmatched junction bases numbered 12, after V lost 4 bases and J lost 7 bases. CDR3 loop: CASSPHALAGGNEQFF. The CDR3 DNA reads TGTGCCAGCAGCCCCCATGCGCTGGCGGGGGGGAATGAGCAGTTCTTC.

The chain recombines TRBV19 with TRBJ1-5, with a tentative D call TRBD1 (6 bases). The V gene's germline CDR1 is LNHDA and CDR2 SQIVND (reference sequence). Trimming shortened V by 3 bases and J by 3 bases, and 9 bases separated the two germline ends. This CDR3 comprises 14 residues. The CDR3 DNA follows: TGTGCCAGTAGTATGACAGGTTTCAATCAGCCCCAGCATTTT. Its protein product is CASSMTGFNQPQHF.

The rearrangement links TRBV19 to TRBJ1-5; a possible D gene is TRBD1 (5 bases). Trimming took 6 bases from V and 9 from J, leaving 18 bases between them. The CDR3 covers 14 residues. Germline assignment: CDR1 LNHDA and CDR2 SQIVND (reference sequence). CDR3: CASRQSPRAGPQHF. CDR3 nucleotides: TGTGCCAGTAGGCAAAGCCCCAGGGCAGGGCCCCAGCATTTT.

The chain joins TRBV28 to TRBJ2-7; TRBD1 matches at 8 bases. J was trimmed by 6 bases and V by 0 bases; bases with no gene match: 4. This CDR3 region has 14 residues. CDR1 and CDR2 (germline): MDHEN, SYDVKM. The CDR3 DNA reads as TGTGCCAGCAGTTTATGGGACAGGGTAGGCGAGCAGTACTTC. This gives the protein CASSLWDRVGEQYF.

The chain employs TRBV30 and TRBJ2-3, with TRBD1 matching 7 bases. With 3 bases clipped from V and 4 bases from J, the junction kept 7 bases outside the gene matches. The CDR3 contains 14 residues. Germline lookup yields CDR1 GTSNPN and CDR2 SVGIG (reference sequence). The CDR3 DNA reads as TGTGCCTGGAGGCAACAGGGGTATCCAGATACGCAGTATTTT. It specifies CAWRQQGYPDTQYF. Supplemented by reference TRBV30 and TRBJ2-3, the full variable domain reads SQTIHQWPATLVQPVGSPLSLECTVEGTSNPNLYWYRQAAGRGLQLLFYSVGIGQISSEVPQNLSASRPQDRQFILSSKKLLLSDSGFYLCAWRQQGYPDTQYFGPGTRLTVL.

The CDR3 spells CASSLVRDGYTF. CDR3 nucleotides: TGTGCCAGCAGCTTAGTAAGGGACGGCTACACCTTC. This sequence joins TRBV11-1 and TRBJ1-2, with D possibly matching TRBD1 (5 bases). In germline, CDR1 is SGHAT, CDR2 FQDESV (reference sequence). This CDR3 is built from 12 residues. The V and J ends lost 1 base and 8 bases respectively, with 8 bases between them.

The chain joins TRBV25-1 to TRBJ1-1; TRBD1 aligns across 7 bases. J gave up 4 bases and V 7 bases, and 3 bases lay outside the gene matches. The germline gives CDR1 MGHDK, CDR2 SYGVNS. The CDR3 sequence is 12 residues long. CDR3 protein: CASTQGGTEAFF. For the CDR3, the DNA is TGTGCCAGCACCCAGGGGGGCACTGAAGCTTTCTTT.

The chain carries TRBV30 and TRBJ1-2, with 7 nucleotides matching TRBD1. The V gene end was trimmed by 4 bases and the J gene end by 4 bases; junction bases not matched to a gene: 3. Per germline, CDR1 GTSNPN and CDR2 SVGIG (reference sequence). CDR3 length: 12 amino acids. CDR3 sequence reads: CAWTDRRYGYTF. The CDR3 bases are TGTGCCTGGACGGACAGGCGCTATGGCTACACCTTC. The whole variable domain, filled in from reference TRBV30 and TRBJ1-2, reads SQTIHQWPATLVQPVGSPLSLECTVEGTSNPNLYWYRQAAGRGLQLLFYSVGIGQISSEVPQNLSASRPQDRQFILSSKKLLLSDSGFYLCAWTDRRYGYTFGSGTRLTVV.

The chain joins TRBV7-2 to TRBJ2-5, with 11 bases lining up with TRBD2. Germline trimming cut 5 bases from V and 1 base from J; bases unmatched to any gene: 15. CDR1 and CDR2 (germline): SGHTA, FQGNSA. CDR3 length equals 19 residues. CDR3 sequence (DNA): TGTGCCAGCAGCAGCCGCTTGGCTAGCGGGGGGATGCCCCAAGAGACCCAGTACTTC. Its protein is CASSSRLASGGMPQETQYF.

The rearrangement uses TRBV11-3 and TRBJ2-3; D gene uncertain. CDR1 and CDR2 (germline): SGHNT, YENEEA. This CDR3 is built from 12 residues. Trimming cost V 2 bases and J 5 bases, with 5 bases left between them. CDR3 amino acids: CASSLSRDTQYF. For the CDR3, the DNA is TGTGCCAGCAGCTTAAGCCGAGATACGCAGTATTTT.

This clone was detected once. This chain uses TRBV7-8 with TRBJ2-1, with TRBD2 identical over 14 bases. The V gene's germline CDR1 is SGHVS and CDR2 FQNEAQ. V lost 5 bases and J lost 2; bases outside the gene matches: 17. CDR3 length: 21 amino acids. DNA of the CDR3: TGTGCCAGCAGCCAATACCCTGGCGGACTAGCGGGGGGTACTCCCTACAATGAGCAGTTCTTC. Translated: CASSQYPGGLAGGTPYNEQFF.

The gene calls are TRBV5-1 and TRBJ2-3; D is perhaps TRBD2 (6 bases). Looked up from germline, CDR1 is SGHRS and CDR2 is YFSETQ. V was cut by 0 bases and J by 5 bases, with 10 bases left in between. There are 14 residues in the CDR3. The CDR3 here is CASSLDRGRDTQYF. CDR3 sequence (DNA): TGCGCCAGCAGCTTGGACCGGGGGAGAGATACGCAGTATTTT.

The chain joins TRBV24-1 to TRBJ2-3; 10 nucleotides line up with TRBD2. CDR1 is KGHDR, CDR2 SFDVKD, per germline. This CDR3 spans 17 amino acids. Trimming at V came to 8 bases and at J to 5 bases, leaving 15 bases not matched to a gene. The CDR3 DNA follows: TGTGCCACCAACCCTAGCGGGGGTCCACCGTCACGAGATACGCAGTATTTT. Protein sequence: CATNPSGGPPSRDTQYF.

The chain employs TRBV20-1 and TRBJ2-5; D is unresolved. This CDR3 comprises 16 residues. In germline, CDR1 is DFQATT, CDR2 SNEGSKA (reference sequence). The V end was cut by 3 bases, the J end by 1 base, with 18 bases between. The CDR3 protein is CSASGPLDRVQETQYF. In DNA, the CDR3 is TGCAGTGCTAGTGGGCCCCTCGATCGGGTCCAAGAGACCCAGTACTTC.

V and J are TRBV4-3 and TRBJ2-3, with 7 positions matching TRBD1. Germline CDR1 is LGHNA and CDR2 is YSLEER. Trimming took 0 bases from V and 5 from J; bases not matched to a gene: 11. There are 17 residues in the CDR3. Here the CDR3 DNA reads TGCGCCAGCAGCCAAGATCTTAGGGGGCGAGTAGTAGATACGCAGTATTTT. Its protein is CASSQDLRGRVVDTQYF.

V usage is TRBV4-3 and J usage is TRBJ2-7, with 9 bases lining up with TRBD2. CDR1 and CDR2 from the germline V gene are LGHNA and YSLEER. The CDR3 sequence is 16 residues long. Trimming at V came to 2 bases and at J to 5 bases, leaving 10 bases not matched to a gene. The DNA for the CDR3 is TGCGCCAGCAGCCAATATCGCGGGGGGGCAAAAAACGAGCAGTACTTC. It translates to CASSQYRGGAKNEQYF.

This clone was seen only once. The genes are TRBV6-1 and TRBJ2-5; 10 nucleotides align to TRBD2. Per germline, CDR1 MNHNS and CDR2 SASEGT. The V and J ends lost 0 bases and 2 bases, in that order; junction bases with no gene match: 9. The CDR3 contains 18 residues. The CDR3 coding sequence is TGTGCCAGCAGTGAAGCGCGGGGTAGCGGGGGGCTTCAAGAGACCCAGTACTTC. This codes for CASSEARGSGGLQETQYF.